Included here is one T cell receptor beta chain sequence, with context. What it binds is unknown. This sample is drawn from a study of post-analysis software for immune sequencing data. The wider study: The courses of disease that were included comprised relapsing-remitting, secondary progressive and progressive-relapsing multiple sclerosis.

Carried by the TCR beta cDNA libraries were unique molecular identifiers. One entry per CDR3 protein results from TCRdb running MiXCR on the PCR reads. The data hold approximately 570,000 distinct CDR3 sequences, with around 47% observed a single time. CDR1 is MNHEY, CDR2 SMNVEV, per germline (reference sequence). The CDR3 extends over 14 amino acids. Trimming took 5 bases from V and 6 from J; bases not matched to a gene: 9. Whole-study results and caveats: Versus controls, multiple sclerosis patients showed significantly lower diversity (normalized Chao1). A handful of TRBV segments, including TRBV5-6, TRBV5-1 and TRBV20-1, were more frequent in patients than controls.

The sample comprised blood. The TCR comes from a girl aged 10-17 years with multiple sclerosis. The chain combines TRBV27 with TRBJ2-7; 8 bases are shared with TRBD1. The CDR3 spells CASSPMGGQGEQYF. CDR3 in DNA: TGTGCCAGCAGTCCAATGGGAGGACAGGGCGAGCAGTACTTC.